The 3 T cell receptor beta chains given below trace back to one sample, sequenced in a study of CD8 T cells in Susac syndrome. Random-hexamer reverse transcription was applied to roughly 0.5 to 1 ug RNA. TCRdb ran MiXCR on the immunoSEQ multiplex PCR reads and lists one entry per CDR3 protein. Among approximately 190,000 distinct CDR3 sequences listed, more than 85% were seen once. Specimen: CD8+ T cells from PBMCs. These receptors all come from a human donor with Susac syndrome.

The chain is built from TRBV4-1 and TRBJ2-2; 11 bases align to TRBD2. The germline gives CDR1 MGHRA, CDR2 YSYEKL. Trimming removed 1 base from V and 7 bases from J; junction bases left unmatched: 11. The CDR3 is 18 residues long. The CDR3 DNA follows: TGCGCCAGCAGCCAAGTCGGAGTAGCGGGGGGGCTCGGCGGGGAGCTGTTTTTT. Protein product: CASSQVGVAGGLGGELFF.

The V call is TRBV12-3 or TRBV12-4, the J call TRBJ1-1; D is perhaps TRBD1 (5 bases). The CDR3 has 13 amino acids. The germline V and J ends were trimmed by 7 bases and 4 bases, with 13 bases remaining between them. The CDR3 sequence is CASTKVGGTEAFF. DNA of the CDR3: TGTGCCAGCACTAAAGTCGGGGGCACTGAAGCTTTCTTT.

This chain uses TRBV9 with TRBJ1-2, with D perhaps TRBD1 (5 bases). The CDR3 runs to 11 residues. V gave up 4 bases and J gave up 7 bases, with 8 bases separating them. CDR1 SGDLS and CDR2 YYNGEE come from the germline V gene. The CDR3, as DNA: TGTGCCAGCAGCCGTGGGGCTGGCTACACCTTC. It specifies CASSRGAGYTF. Together with reference TRBV9 and TRBJ1-2, the CDR3 gives the full variable domain: DSGVTQTPKHLITATGQRVTLRCSPRSGDLSVYWYQQSLDQGLQFLIQYYNGEERAKGNILERFSAQQFPDLHSELNLSSLELGDSALYFCASSRGAGYTFGSGTRLTVV.